Below, 16 T cell receptor beta chains from the same sample are listed, as sequenced in a study of T-cell reconstitution after alpha-beta-depleted transplantation in children. Unique molecular identifiers were used to barcode this TCRbeta library. One entry per CDR3 protein, called by TCRdb with MiXCR from the PCR reads. The sample yields 95,000 to 150,000 distinct CDR3 sequences, roughly 23% seen once. This material consisted of PBMCs, mostly from graft donor cells, taken 180 days after TCRalphabeta/CD19-depleted stem cell transplant. The receptors come from a male patient between 2 and 15 years old who had a stem cell transplant for chronic granulomatous disease, so the T cells may come from the graft donor.

This clonotype was recorded at least ten times. The chain is built from TRBV29-1 and TRBJ2-1; 10 bases line up with TRBD1. Germline CDR1 is SQVTM and CDR2 is ANQGSEA. V shed 6 bases, J shed 7 bases, and the junction held 6 bases outside the gene matches. The CDR3 contains 13 residues. The CDR3, as DNA: TGCAGCGTACTACGGACAGGGGGGAATGAGCAGTTCTTC. Amino acids: CSVLRTGGNEQFF.

The chain carries TRBV7-9 and TRBJ2-5, with 8 bases matching TRBD1. CDR1 and CDR2 (germline): SEHNR, FQNEAQ (reference sequence). V shed 1 base, J shed 2 bases, and the junction held 3 bases outside the gene matches. The CDR3 has 15 residues. The CDR3 nucleotides read TGTGCCAGCAGCTTAGGGAGACAGGGGCAAGAGACCCAGTACTTC. Encoded protein: CASSLGRQGQETQYF.

There are a few counts of this clonotype. J is TRBJ2-7 and V is TRBV6-2 or TRBV6-3, with D hard to call. This CDR3 contains 12 residues. Germline CDR1 MNHEY, CDR2 SVGEGT. Trimming took 2 bases from V and 1 from J, leaving 3 bases between them. Here the CDR3 reads CASSYVSYEQYF. Written as DNA, the CDR3 is TGTGCCAGCAGTTACGTGTCCTACGAGCAGTACTTC.

V usage is TRBV7-2 and J usage is TRBJ2-7; D not resolved. V was trimmed by 5 bases and J by 7 bases, leaving 21 bases between them. The CDR3 totals 15 residues. CDR1 is SGHTA and CDR2 is FQGNSA in the germline V gene. The CDR3 region is CASSAMVRPLGEQYF. In DNA form, the CDR3 reads TGTGCCAGCAGCGCCATGGTGCGGCCCCTCGGGGAGCAGTACTTC. Combining the CDR3 with reference TRBV7-2 and TRBJ2-7 gives the whole variable domain GAGVSQSPSNKVTEKGKDVELRCDPISGHTALYWYRQSLGQGLEFLIYFQGNSAPDKSGLPSDRFSAERTGGSVSTLTIQRTQQEDSAVYLCASSAMVRPLGEQYFGPGTRLTVT.

The chain is built from TRBV5-1 and TRBJ2-1; 13 nucleotides align to TRBD2. Germline V gene data show CDR1 as SGHRS and CDR2 as YFSETQ. This CDR3 comprises 14 residues. After removal of 4 bases from V and 8 bases from J, the junction contained 3 bases not matched to a gene. The CDR3 loop is CASSVGLAGYEQFF. Written as DNA, the CDR3 is TGCGCCAGCAGCGTGGGACTAGCGGGATATGAGCAGTTCTTC.

This clonotype was observed at least ten times. The chain has TRBV12-3 or TRBV12-4 and TRBJ2-7; possibly TRBD1 for D (6 bases). CDR3 length: 14 residues. V was shortened by 6 bases and J by 2 bases, with 14 bases between the two germline ends. The CDR3 region is CASRPGQLAYEQYF. The CDR3, as DNA: TGTGCCAGCAGACCCGGACAGCTAGCCTACGAGCAGTACTTC.

Only a few counts were recorded for this clonotype. The V call is TRBV12-3 or TRBV12-4, the J call TRBJ2-7; D gene uncertain. Trimming left V 3 bases short and J 2 bases short, with 8 bases between. The CDR3 spans 13 residues. CDR3 sequence reads: CASSFGDTYEQYF. The CDR3 nucleotides are TGTGCCAGCAGTTTTGGGGATACCTACGAGCAGTACTTC.

V gene TRBV20-1 combines with J gene TRBJ2-7; 7 bases line up with TRBD1. V shed 0 bases, J shed 2 bases, and the junction held 1 base outside the gene matches. There are 13 residues in the CDR3. Germline values: CDR1 DFQATT, CDR2 SNEGSKA (reference sequence). The CDR3 reads CSARDGTAYEQYF. CDR3 nucleotides: TGCAGTGCTAGAGATGGGACAGCCTACGAGCAGTACTTC.

The chain has TRBV7-2 and TRBJ1-3; D not resolved. The ends were cut back, 5 bases at V and 2 bases at J, with 10 bases in the middle. The germline V gene has CDR1 SGHTA and CDR2 FQGNSA. This CDR3 comprises 14 residues. The chain's CDR3 is CASSLIRAGNTIYF. CDR3 sequence (DNA): TGTGCCAGCAGCCTCATTCGGGCTGGAAACACCATATATTTT. Combining the CDR3 with reference TRBV7-2 and TRBJ1-3 gives the whole variable domain GAGVSQSPSNKVTEKGKDVELRCDPISGHTALYWYRQSLGQGLEFLIYFQGNSAPDKSGLPSDRFSAERTGGSVSTLTIQRTQQEDSAVYLCASSLIRAGNTIYFGEGSWLTVV.

This clonotype was detected only once. This rearrangement joins TRBV18 to TRBJ2-1, with 12 bases matching TRBD2. The CDR3 sequence is 15 residues long. The germline V gene has CDR1 KGHSH and CDR2 LQKENI. J gave up 8 bases and V 1 base, and 3 bases lay outside the gene matches. CDR3 coding DNA: TGTGCCAGCTCACCACTACTAGCGGGGGGAGATGAGCAGTTCTTC. As protein: CASSPLLAGGDEQFF.

This clonotype was counted ten times or more. V is TRBV9 and J is TRBJ2-3; possibly TRBD2 for D (6 bases). Trimming took off 4 bases at V and 6 bases at J, with 33 bases between the two ends. Germline V lookup: CDR1 SGDLS, CDR2 YYNGEE. The CDR3 loop spans 20 amino acids. In nucleotides, the CDR3 is TGTGCCAGCAGCCCGCAATTTCGGCTTTTGGGGGGAGGCAGTCTTGATACGCAGTATTTT. Translating gives CASSPQFRLLGGGSLDTQYF.

The gene calls are TRBV5-6 and TRBJ1-2; no reliable D call. Deletions cut 0 bases from V and 3 bases from J, with 9 bases between. The germline CDR1 and CDR2 sequences are SGHDT and YYEEEE. The CDR3 is made up of 14 amino acids. The CDR3 region has the DNA TGTGCCAGCAGCTTGGGGGTTTCCCACTATGGCTACACCTTC. Amino acids: CASSLGVSHYGYTF.

This clonotype was counted a few times. The V call is TRBV6-5, the J call TRBJ2-2; D is perhaps TRBD1 or TRBD2 (5 bases each). With 0 bases removed from V and 6 bases from J, the gap between germline ends came to 17 bases. CDR3 size: 17 residues. CDR1 and CDR2 (germline): MNHEY, SVGAGI. The CDR3, as DNA: TGTGCCAGCAGTTACTCGCGTCGGACCGGGGCGGCCGGGGAGCTGTTTTTT. The encoded protein is CASSYSRRTGAAGELFF.

The V and J genes are TRBV2 and TRBJ2-5; no firm D call. Looked up from germline, CDR1 is SNHLY and CDR2 is FYNNEI. The CDR3 runs 11 residues. With 6 bases removed from V and 1 base from J, the gap between germline ends came to 3 bases. CDR3 DNA sequence: TGTGCCAGCAGCGCCCAAGAGACCCAGTACTTC. Translating it yields CASSAQETQYF.

The chain joins TRBV7-6 to TRBJ2-5, with 10 positions matching TRBD2. The CDR3 loop spans 13 amino acids. V shed 4 bases, J shed 5 bases, and the junction held 1 base outside the gene matches. The germline V gene encodes CDR1 SGHVS and CDR2 FNYEAQ. The CDR3 region is CASSWGLAETQYF. The CDR3 DNA follows: TGTGCCAGCAGCTGGGGACTAGCGGAGACCCAGTACTTC.

This clonotype appeared a single time. The chain carries TRBV20-1 and TRBJ2-5; 8 bases are a match to TRBD1. Germline loops: CDR1 DFQATT, CDR2 SNEGSKA (reference sequence). This CDR3 has 19 residues. The J segment lost 5 bases and the V segment lost 0 bases, leaving 20 bases of the junction unmatched. CDR3 protein: CSARDWAKKQGVRGETQYF. The CDR3 bases are TGCAGTGCTAGAGATTGGGCAAAAAAACAGGGGGTACGCGGGGAGACCCAGTACTTC.